This TCR beta chain was found in a study of T cell repertoires in cytomegalovirus infection. Study-wide context: Both recently identified HLA-C-restricted and well-studied HLA-B-restricted CMV epitopes were used in the study. An indication of both CMV infection and matching HLA type came from public TCR beta signatures. Study findings and constraints: The study found HLA-C-restricted CMV-specific TCR beta clonotypes dominating the ex vivo response. There were carriers of CMV plus the relevant HLA, and cumulative public TCR beta family frequency identified them.

On this clonotype: Its antigen is unknown.

Trimming took off 0 bases at V and 6 bases at J, with 14 bases between the two ends. CDR1 MNHEY and CDR2 SVGAGI come from the germline V gene. The length of the CDR3 is 15 residues. A single record per CDR3 protein comes from TCRdb applying MiXCR to the reads. The data hold hundreds of thousands of distinct CDR3 sequences, with approximately 29% observed a single time. This clonotype was sampled from a human donor in good health (CMV status not recorded). Some clones in this sample may be carry-over from other donors' samples. The V and J genes are TRBV6-5 and TRBJ1-2, with D unresolved. The sample here was cultured CD8+ T cells from PBMCs, taken from culture after CMV antigen stimulation. Here the CDR3 reads CASSYSNNYYDGYTF. Written as DNA, the CDR3 is TGTGCCAGCAGTTACTCCAACAACTACTACGATGGCTACACCTTC.